This TCR beta chain emerged from a study of T cells in women clearing cervical HPV infection. The CDR3 covers 14 residues. The germline V gene encodes CDR1 SGHKS and CDR2 YYEKEE (reference sequence). Profiling relied on immunoSEQ multiplex PCR, and the TCRdb table lists in-frame clones only, not all of them. The sample table includes roughly 20,000 clones. As to this clone: With the read ending 3 residues before the CDR3 end, the germline J gene is used to fill in that end.

This clonotype originated in a woman aged 18 to 75 with a cervical HPV16 infection that either progressed to CIN3+ or cleared (not recorded which). The chain employs TRBV5-5 and TRBJ2-2; the D gene is possibly TRBD1 (6 bases). The sequenced material came from blood buffy coat. The CDR3: CASSRQATNEKLFF. The sequenced part of the CDR3 DNA is TGTGCCAGCAGCCGACAGGCAACTAATGAAAAG. The full variable domain, with the rest looked up from reference TRBV5-5 and TRBJ2-2, is DAGVTQSPTHLIKTRGQQVTLRCSPISGHKSVSWYQQVLGQGPQFIFQYYEKEERGRGNFPDRFSARQFPNYSSELNVNALLLGDSALYLCASSRQATNEKLFFGEGSRLTVL.